A single sample gave rise to the 18 T cell receptor beta chains below, sequenced in a study of control samples from healthy donors and cancer patients. Assay used: immunoSEQ multiplex PCR; TCRdb lists only in-frame clones, some missing. The sample holds some 120,000 clones; about 93% are singletons and the top ten take around 1.6%. The sample taken for sequencing was PBMCs. The receptor set was obtained from a man aged 45-65 years with head and neck cancer.

The V and J genes are TRBV6-5 and TRBJ1-1; 8 bases line up with TRBD1. The trim removed 5 bases at V and 5 bases at J, leaving 7 bases unmatched. CDR1 is MNHEY, CDR2 SVGAGI, per germline. The CDR3 has 14 amino acids. The CDR3 here is CASSRIQGATEAFF. CDR3 bases: TGTGCCAGCAGTCGGATTCAGGGGGCAACTGAAGCTTTCTTT.

This chain connects TRBV5-6 to TRBJ1-1; D possibly corresponds to TRBD1 (5 bases). The CDR3 extends over 16 amino acids. Trimming cost V 0 bases and J 6 bases, with 18 bases left between them. In germline, CDR1 is SGHDT, CDR2 YYEEEE. CDR3: CASSLAAPGRVPEAFF. The DNA for the CDR3 is TGTGCCAGCAGCTTGGCCGCTCCAGGGAGGGTCCCTGAAGCTTTCTTT. Drawing the rest from reference TRBV5-6 and TRBJ1-1, the complete variable domain is DAGVTQSPTHLIKTRGQQVTLRCSPKSGHDTVSWYQQALGQGPQFIFQYYEEEERQRGNFPDRFSGHQFPNYSSELNVNALLLGDSALYLCASSLAAPGRVPEAFFGQGTRLTVV.

This rearrangement joins TRBV28 to TRBJ1-2; 8 nucleotides align to TRBD1. Germline V gene lookup returns CDR1 MDHEN and CDR2 SYDVKM. This CDR3 comprises 15 residues. The trim removed 6 bases at V and 8 bases at J, leaving 14 bases unmatched. The CDR3 coding sequence is TGTGCCAGCAGAGCCGTTAGGCACAGGGGGAGCGGCTACACCTTC. Amino acids: CASRAVRHRGSGYTF.

The chain uses TRBV27 and TRBJ1-4, with TRBD1 as a possible D gene (5 bases). The CDR3 spans 14 residues. The germline gives CDR1 MNHEY, CDR2 SMNVEV (reference sequence). Trimming cost V 6 bases and J 6 bases, with 14 bases left between them. CDR3 residues: CASRTRGVDEKLFF. In DNA, the CDR3 is TGTGCCAGCAGGACCCGAGGGGTGGATGAAAAACTGTTTTTT.

This clone was detected only once. This chain joins TRBV9 and TRBJ1-6; no clear D. Trimming shortened V by 1 base and J by 7 bases, and 9 bases separated the two germline ends. This CDR3 region has 14 residues. CDR1 is SGDLS and CDR2 is YYNGEE in the germline V gene. In DNA form, the CDR3 reads TGTGCCAGCAGCGTAACCCAGGCCAATTCACCCCTCCACTTT. Translating gives CASSVTQANSPLHF.

V and J are TRBV27 and TRBJ1-1; the D is unclear. CDR3 size: 15 residues. Germline V CDR1 and CDR2: MNHEY, SMNVEV (reference sequence). V lost 0 bases, J lost 8 bases, and 16 bases lay in between. CDR3 in DNA: TGTGCCAGCAGTTTATCGGCCGGAGCACCTAACGAAGCTTTCTTT. Translation: CASSLSAGAPNEAFF.

This sequence joins TRBV5-5 and TRBJ2-7; D call uncertain. V was cut by 3 bases and J by 0 bases, with 13 bases left in between. Germline V lookup: CDR1 SGHKS, CDR2 YYEKEE (reference sequence). The CDR3 length is 15 residues. CDR3 sequence (DNA): TGTGCCAGCAGCTCCTCGCCGGTGAGCTCCTACGAGCAGTACTTC. This translates into CASSSSPVSSYEQYF.

The CDR3 DNA follows: TGTGCCAGTAGTATGTCCGGGACACCCAATGAAAAACTGTTTTTT. This encodes CASSMSGTPNEKLFF. The chain combines TRBV19 with TRBJ1-4; D perhaps matches TRBD1 (6 bases). V shed 3 bases and J shed 5 bases, with 13 bases lying between them. CDR3 length: 15 amino acids. The germline V gene has CDR1 LNHDA and CDR2 SQIVND (reference sequence).

The chain carries TRBV3-1 (or the pseudogene TRBV3-2) and TRBJ1-2; 8 positions match TRBD1. V gave up 4 bases and J gave up 6 bases; unmatched junction bases: 7. Germline CDR1 and CDR2: LGHDT and YNNKEL (reference sequence). This CDR3 region has 14 residues. Here the CDR3 DNA reads TGTGCCAGCAGCCCCACAAGGACAGGGAATGGCTACACCTTC. Its translation: CASSPTRTGNGYTF.

This clone showed up just once. This sequence joins TRBV6-2 or TRBV6-3 and TRBJ2-3; 7 bases agree with TRBD1. With V trimmed by 4 bases and J by 0 bases, 4 bases remained unmatched. The CDR3 runs to 15 residues. Germline V CDR1 and CDR2: MNHEY, SVGEGT. The CDR3 nucleotides read TGTGCCAGCAGTTCCGACAGGGCAAGCACAGATACGCAGTATTTT. It specifies CASSSDRASTDTQYF.

This chain connects TRBV7-3 to TRBJ2-1, with 9 bases aligning to TRBD1. The length of the CDR3 is 16 residues. Germline lookup yields CDR1 SGHTA and CDR2 FQGTGA. The junction had 8 bases not matched to a gene; V was cut back by 1 base and J by 7 bases. CDR3 coding DNA: TGTGCCAGCAGCTTAATTAGGGACAGGGAGGCTAATGAGCAGTTCTTC. This translates into CASSLIRDREANEQFF.

V and J are TRBV30 and TRBJ2-7; D remains unclear. Germline V lookup: CDR1 GTSNPN, CDR2 SVGIG (reference sequence). V was shortened by 0 bases and J by 2 bases, with 11 bases between the two germline ends. The CDR3 runs 14 residues. The CDR3 DNA reads TGTGCCTGGAGTGTACGGAGCAGACCCTACGAGCAGTACTTC. This codes for CAWSVRSRPYEQYF.

The chain uses TRBV19 and TRBJ1-4; 8 bases align to TRBD1. The germline gives CDR1 LNHDA, CDR2 SQIVND (reference sequence). CDR3 length equals 15 residues. Trimming removed 4 bases from V and 0 bases from J; junction bases left unmatched: 1. The chain's CDR3 is CASSNRGATNEKLFF. The CDR3 DNA reads as TGTGCCAGTAGTAACAGGGGGGCAACTAATGAAAAACTGTTTTTT.

The CDR3 DNA sequence: TGTGCCAGCAGCCCCAACCTAGCGGGGGGAGAGACCCAGTACTTC. Amino acid sequence: CASSPNLAGGETQYF. V and J are TRBV5-4 and TRBJ2-5, with TRBD2 matching over 11 bases. This CDR3 contains 15 residues. With 4 bases clipped from V and 4 bases from J, the junction kept 6 bases outside the gene matches. Germline V gives CDR1 SGHNT, CDR2 YYREEE (reference sequence).

The V call is TRBV28, the J call TRBJ1-5; perhaps TRBD1 as D (5 bases). Germline V gives CDR1 MDHEN, CDR2 SYDVKM. V lost 7 bases to trimming and J lost 9 bases, with 13 bases between them. The length of the CDR3 is 12 residues. The CDR3 protein is CASTLPRGPQHF. DNA for the CDR3: TGTGCCAGCACTCTCCCTAGGGGGCCCCAGCATTTT.

This clone appeared once. This rearrangement joins TRBV9 to TRBJ1-1, with D possibly TRBD1 on 5 matching bases. CDR1 and CDR2 (germline): SGDLS, YYNGEE. V was cut by 4 bases and J by 4 bases, with 14 bases left in between. The CDR3 covers 14 residues. The CDR3: CASSLTGTSTEAFF. CDR3 sequence (DNA): TGTGCCAGCAGCTTAACCGGGACGAGCACTGAAGCTTTCTTT.

The CDR3 loop reads CAWSENLGTGGLYGYTF. The CDR3 DNA reads TGTGCCTGGAGTGAAAATCTCGGGACAGGGGGTCTCTATGGCTACACCTTC. This sequence joins TRBV30 and TRBJ1-2; TRBD1 aligns across 11 bases. With V trimmed by 1 base and J by 4 bases, 11 bases remained unmatched. The CDR3 is made up of 17 amino acids. Germline CDR1 GTSNPN, CDR2 SVGIG (reference sequence).

This chain joins TRBV13 and TRBJ2-7; TRBD1 might be the D (6 bases). This CDR3 spans 16 amino acids. Germline lookup yields CDR1 PRHDT and CDR2 FYEKMQ (reference sequence). Trimming stripped 2 bases from V and 5 bases from J, with 19 bases between. The CDR3 here is CASSLRGTPQSDEQYF. The CDR3, as DNA: TGTGCCAGCAGCTTAAGGGGGACCCCACAGTCCGACGAGCAGTACTTC. Full variable domain (missing parts from reference TRBV13 and TRBJ2-7): AAGVIQSPRHLIKEKRETATLKCYPIPRHDTVYWYQQGPGQDPQFLISFYEKMQSDKGSIPDRFSAQQFSDYHSELNMSSLELGDSALYFCASSLRGTPQSDEQYFGPGTRLTVT.